This TCR beta chain was profiled in a study of graft-versus-host responses after intestinal transplantation. V was cut by 1 base and J by 2 bases, with 9 bases left in between. Germline assignment: CDR1 MNHNS and CDR2 SASEGT. The CDR3 is made up of 15 amino acids. The repertoire was sequenced with immunoSEQ multiplex PCR; TCRdb's copy has only in-frame clones and lacks some. Of roughly 100,000 clones in the sample, under 95% were seen once. On this clone: Its antigen is not known.

This TCR came from a human donor who received an intestinal transplant. The sequencing here drew on unstimulated CD8+ T cells sorted from spleen or lymph node cells, taken before intestinal transplant. The V and J genes are TRBV6-1 and TRBJ1-3; D gene unclear. The CDR3 is CASSEDPGPGNTIYF. DNA for the CDR3: TGTGCCAGCAGTGAAGACCCAGGCCCTGGAAACACCATATATTTT.